This T cell receptor beta chain emerged from a study of blood T cell repertoires in COVID-19. At the level of the study: Samples taken during acute and convalescent COVID-19 were collected in the United States, Italy and Spain. PBMCs, B-cell-depleted T cells, or T cells were the source of the cDNA or gDNA that made up the material.

Trimming removed 3 bases at V and 3 bases at J, with 14 bases between. CDR3 size: 15 residues. Germline V gene lookup returns CDR1 MNHNS and CDR2 SASEGT. Method: immunoSEQ multiplex PCR; TCRdb's copy keeps in-frame clones and lacks some. This sample yields a few hundred thousand clones, of which 65% to 90% are seen a single time; approximately 4% belongs to the top ten. Sequenced material: PBMCs or T cells enriched from blood (not recorded which). The chain carries TRBV6-1 and TRBJ1-2; D gene unclear. The TCR was taken from a woman in her thirties or forties with acute COVID-19. The CDR3: CASSEAAGRDYGYTF. DNA for the CDR3: TGTGCCAGCAGTGAGGCGGCGGGCAGAGACTATGGCTACACCTTC.